The 7 T cell receptor beta chains presented below share a single source sample, sequenced in a study of blood T cell repertoires in COVID-19. The table came from immunoSEQ multiplex PCR; TCRdb's copy has only in-frame clones and leaves some out. The sample includes some 400,000 clones, 80% to 90% of them seen just once. The sample consisted of PBMCs or T cells enriched from blood (not recorded which). The receptors derive from a man aged 25 to 40 who had recovered from COVID-19.

The chain is built from TRBV4-2 and TRBJ1-5; 10 bases match TRBD1. Looked up from germline, CDR1 is LGHNA and CDR2 is YNFKEQ. V was pared by 1 base and J by 4 bases, with 1 base of the junction left unmatched. This CDR3 region has 15 residues. The CDR3 sequence is CASSQGTGGNQPQHF. CDR3 nucleotide sequence: TGTGCCAGCAGCCAAGGGACAGGGGGGAATCAGCCCCAGCATTTT.

This chain connects TRBV27 to TRBJ2-3; 15 nucleotides align to TRBD2. V gave up 7 bases and J gave up 6 bases; unmatched junction bases: 8. Germline V gene data show CDR1 as MNHEY and CDR2 as SMNVEV (reference sequence). CDR3 length equals 16 residues. CDR3 DNA: TGTGCCAGCACCCCTCCCGGGACTAGCGGGAGGGATACGCAGTATTTT. Translation gives CASTPPGTSGRDTQYF.

CDR3 residues: CASSLAGLGSGNEQFF. The CDR3 region has the DNA TGCGCCAGCAGCTTGGCGGGACTAGGAAGTGGTAATGAGCAGTTCTTC. J is TRBJ2-1 and V is TRBV5-1; 8 bases agree with TRBD2. The CDR3 covers 16 residues. Germline CDR1 and CDR2: SGHRS and YFSETQ. The V and J ends lost 0 bases and 7 bases, in that order; junction bases with no gene match: 9.

The V gene is TRBV29-1, the J gene TRBJ1-2; D uncertain. Deletions cut 3 bases from V and 4 bases from J, with 9 bases between. The CDR3 has 12 residues. Germline CDR1 reads SQVTM; CDR2 reads ANQGSEA. The DNA of the CDR3 is TGCAGCGTTGACCGTTCGGGCTATGGCTACACCTTC. Its protein is CSVDRSGYGYTF.

The chain links TRBV5-4 to TRBJ2-2; tentatively, D is TRBD1 (6 bases). Germline CDR1 reads SGHNT; CDR2 reads YYREEE (reference sequence). The V end was cut by 5 bases, the J end by 0 bases, with 8 bases between. CDR3 length: 14 amino acids. The CDR3 sequence is CASRTGTNTGELFF. CDR3 bases: TGTGCCAGCAGAACAGGGACGAACACCGGGGAGCTGTTTTTT.

In the case of this clone: In the same sample, other DNA sequences code for this CDR3. The chain uses TRBV12-3 or TRBV12-4 and TRBJ2-7; D possibly corresponds to TRBD1 (6 bases). This CDR3 comprises 13 residues. The V gene lost 5 bases and the J gene lost 2 bases, with 10 bases spanning the gap. For the CDR3, the DNA is TGTGCCAGCAGTCTACAGGGCCCCTACGAGCAGTACTTC. Translation: CASSLQGPYEQYF.

The chain joins TRBV7-2 to TRBJ2-3; D not certain. The germline V gene has CDR1 SGHTA and CDR2 FQGNSA. This CDR3 comprises 12 residues. V lost 5 bases and J 6 bases, leaving 9 bases between the germline ends. CDR3 sequence: CASSRSGDTQYF. CDR3 sequence (DNA): TGTGCCAGCAGCCGGAGTGGGGATACGCAGTATTTT. The complete variable domain, with remaining parts taken from reference TRBV7-2 and TRBJ2-3, reads GAGVSQSPSNKVTEKGKDVELRCDPISGHTALYWYRQSLGQGLEFLIYFQGNSAPDKSGLPSDRFSAERTGGSVSTLTIQRTQQEDSAVYLCASSRSGDTQYFGPGTRLTVL.